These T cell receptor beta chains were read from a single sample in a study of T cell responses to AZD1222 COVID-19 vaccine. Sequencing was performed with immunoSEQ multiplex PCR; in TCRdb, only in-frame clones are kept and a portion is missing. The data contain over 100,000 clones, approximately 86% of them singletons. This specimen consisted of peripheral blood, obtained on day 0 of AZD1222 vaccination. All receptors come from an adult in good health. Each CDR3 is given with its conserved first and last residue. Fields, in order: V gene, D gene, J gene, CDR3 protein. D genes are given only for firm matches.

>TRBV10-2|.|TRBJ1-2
CASSESGYGYTF
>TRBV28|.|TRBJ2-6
CASATTQPSGANVLTF
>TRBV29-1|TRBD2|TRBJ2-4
CSVRFSGRWENIQYF
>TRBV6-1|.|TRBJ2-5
CASSEVQETQYF
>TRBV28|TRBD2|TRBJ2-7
CASGTSGRNEQYF
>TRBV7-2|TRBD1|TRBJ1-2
CASSYSGTGARDGYTF
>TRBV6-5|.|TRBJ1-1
CASSTRATGGLKAFF
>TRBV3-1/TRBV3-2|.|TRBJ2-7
CASSQVRCRVPKTYEQYF
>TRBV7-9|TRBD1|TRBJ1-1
CASIDRGSTEAFF
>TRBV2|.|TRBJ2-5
CASGELPGKETQYF
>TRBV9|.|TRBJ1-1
CASSVGGPMNTEAFF
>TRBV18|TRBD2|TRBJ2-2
CASSPETSGRNGELFF
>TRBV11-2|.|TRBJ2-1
CASSLQERSEQFF
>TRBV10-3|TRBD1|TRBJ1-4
CATRGTNEKLFF
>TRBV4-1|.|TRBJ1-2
CASSQAAGGYGYTF
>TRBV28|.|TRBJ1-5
CASSNSGTSSNQPQHF
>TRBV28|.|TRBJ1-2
CASSSLGHRGYGYTF
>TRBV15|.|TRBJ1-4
CATSRDWAATNEKLFF
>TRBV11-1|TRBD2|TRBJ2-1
CASDSFREGNEQFF
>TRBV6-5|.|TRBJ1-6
CASSTREYSPLHF
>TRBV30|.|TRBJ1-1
CAGLNTEAFF
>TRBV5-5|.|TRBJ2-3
CASSLGAGASTDTQYF
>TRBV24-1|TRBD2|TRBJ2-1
CATSEPSSGRGDEQFF
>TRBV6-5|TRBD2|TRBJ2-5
CASSYSKGGGGETQYF
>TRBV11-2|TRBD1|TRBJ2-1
CASSSGTGMSNEQFF
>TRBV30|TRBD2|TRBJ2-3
CAWSSRDYPFSDTQYF
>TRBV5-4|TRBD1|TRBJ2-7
CASSLVGQGNHEQYF
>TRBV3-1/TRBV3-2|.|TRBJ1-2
CASSQYRDFGYTF
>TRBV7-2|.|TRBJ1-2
CASSLPGLDGGYTF
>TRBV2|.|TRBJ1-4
CASSDRSNEKLFF
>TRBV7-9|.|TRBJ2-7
CASSEDRTTYGQYF
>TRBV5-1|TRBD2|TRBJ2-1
CASSSNSGSSSYNEQFF
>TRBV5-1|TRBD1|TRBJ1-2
CASSQGQDYGYTF